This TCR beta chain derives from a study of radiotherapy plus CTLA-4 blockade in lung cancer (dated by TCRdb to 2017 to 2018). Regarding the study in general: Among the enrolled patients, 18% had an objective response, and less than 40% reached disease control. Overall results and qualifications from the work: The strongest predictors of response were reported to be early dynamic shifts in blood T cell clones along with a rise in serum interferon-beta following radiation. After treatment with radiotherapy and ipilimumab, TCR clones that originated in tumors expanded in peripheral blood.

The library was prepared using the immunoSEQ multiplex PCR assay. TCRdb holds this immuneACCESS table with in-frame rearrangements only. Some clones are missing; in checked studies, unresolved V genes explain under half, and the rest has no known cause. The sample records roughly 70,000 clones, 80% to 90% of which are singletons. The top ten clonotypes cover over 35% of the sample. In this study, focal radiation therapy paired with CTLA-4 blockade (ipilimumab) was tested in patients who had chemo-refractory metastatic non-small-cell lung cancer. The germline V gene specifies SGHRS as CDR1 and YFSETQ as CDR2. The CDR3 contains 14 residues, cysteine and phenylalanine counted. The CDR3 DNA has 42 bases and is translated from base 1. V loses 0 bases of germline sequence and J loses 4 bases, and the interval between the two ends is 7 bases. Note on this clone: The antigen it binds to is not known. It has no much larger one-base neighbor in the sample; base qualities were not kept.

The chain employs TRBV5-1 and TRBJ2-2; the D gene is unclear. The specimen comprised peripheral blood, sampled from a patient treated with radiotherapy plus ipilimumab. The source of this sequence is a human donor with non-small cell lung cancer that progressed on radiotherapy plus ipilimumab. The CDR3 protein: CASSLEGSTGELFF. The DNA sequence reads TGCGCCAGCAGCTTGGAAGGGTCCACCGGGGAGCTGTTTTTT.